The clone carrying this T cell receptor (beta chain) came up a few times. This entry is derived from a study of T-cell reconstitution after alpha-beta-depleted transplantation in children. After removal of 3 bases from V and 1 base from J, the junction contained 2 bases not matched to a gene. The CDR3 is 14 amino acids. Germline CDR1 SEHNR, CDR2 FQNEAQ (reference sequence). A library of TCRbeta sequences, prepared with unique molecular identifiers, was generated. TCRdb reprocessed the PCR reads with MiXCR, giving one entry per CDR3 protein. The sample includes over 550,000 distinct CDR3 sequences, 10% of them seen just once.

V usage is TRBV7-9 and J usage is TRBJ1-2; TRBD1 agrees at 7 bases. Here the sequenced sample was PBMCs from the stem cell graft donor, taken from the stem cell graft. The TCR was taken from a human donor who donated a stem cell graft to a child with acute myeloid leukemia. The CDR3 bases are TGTGCCAGCAGCTTGAGGGACAGTAACTATGGCTACACCTTC. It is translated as CASSLRDSNYGYTF.